What follows are 19 T cell receptor beta chains derived from one specimen sequenced in a study of cytomegalovirus exposure and HLA in healthy donors (dated 2017 in TCRdb). Libraries were made using the immunoSEQ multiplex PCR assay. Sourced from immuneACCESS, this table was stored by TCRdb with only in-frame sequences that have V and J called. A share of the clones is absent; for the studies checked, an unresolved V gene accounts for under half, and the remainder has no known explanation. In this sample the table shows 130,000 or so clones, 80% to 90% of which occur a single time. The top ten clonotypes cover 1.5% to 2% of the sample. The sequencing sample was made of PBMCs. These receptor sequences come from a woman younger than 30 in good health and CMV-seronegative.

The chain carries TRBV7-9 and TRBJ1-2; 10 bases are shared with TRBD1. The germline gives CDR1 SEHNR, CDR2 FQNEAQ (reference sequence). The CDR3 contains 16 residues. The trim removed 4 bases at V and 6 bases at J, leaving 11 bases unmatched. CDR3 coding DNA: TGTGCCAGCAGCTCCTCGACAGGGGGCCCGTTCGATGGCTACACCTTC. Translated, it gives CASSSSTGGPFDGYTF.

This clone showed up just once. The chain combines TRBV4-3 with TRBJ2-2; 9 positions agree with TRBD1. CDR3 size: 17 residues. The V gene end was trimmed by 4 bases and the J gene end by 5 bases; junction bases not matched to a gene: 11. The germline gives CDR1 LGHNA, CDR2 YSLEER. CDR3 sequence reads: CASSPTTDRGFTGELFF. The CDR3 DNA follows: TGCGCCAGCAGCCCTACAACGGACAGGGGTTTTACCGGGGAGCTGTTTTTT.

This sequence joins TRBV5-1 and TRBJ2-3; 7 bases agree with TRBD2. The CDR3 totals 14 residues. Germline lookup yields CDR1 SGHRS and CDR2 YFSETQ. V shed 1 base, J shed 1 base, and the junction held 0 bases outside the gene matches. The CDR3 loop reads CASSLTSGTDTQYF. The CDR3 nucleotides read TGCGCCAGCAGCTTGACTAGCGGCACAGATACGCAGTATTTT.

This rearrangement joins TRBV19 to TRBJ1-5, with 8 positions matching TRBD1. The CDR3 is 17 amino acids. CDR1 is LNHDA and CDR2 is SQIVND in the germline V gene (reference sequence). V shed 7 bases, J shed 0 bases, and the junction held 11 bases outside the gene matches. CDR3 loop: CASMRGQAQYSNQPQHF. CDR3 nucleotide sequence: TGTGCCAGTATGAGGGGACAGGCCCAATATAGCAATCAGCCCCAGCATTTT.

The V call is TRBV13, the J call TRBJ2-5; TRBD1 might be the D (6 bases). Germline V gene data show CDR1 as PRHDT and CDR2 as FYEKMQ (reference sequence). The V gene lost 3 bases and the J gene lost 2 bases, with 16 bases spanning the gap. The CDR3 is made up of 16 amino acids. CDR3 coding DNA: TGTGCCAGCAGCTTGGGGGCAGCGAACTTACAAGAGACCCAGTACTTC. Its protein is CASSLGAANLQETQYF.

This clone is a singleton in its sample. The gene calls are TRBV9 and TRBJ2-5, with D possibly TRBD1 on 6 matching bases. Between the trimmed V and J ends, which lost 3 bases and 3 bases, there was a span of 9 bases. The CDR3 is 13 amino acids. The germline V gene encodes CDR1 SGDLS and CDR2 YYNGEE. CDR3 in amino acids: CASSAGHKETQYF. For the CDR3, the DNA is TGTGCCAGCAGCGCGGGACATAAAGAGACCCAGTACTTC. Complete variable domain (other parts from reference TRBV9 and TRBJ2-5): DSGVTQTPKHLITATGQRVTLRCSPRSGDLSVYWYQQSLDQGLQFLIQYYNGEERAKGNILERFSAQQFPDLHSELNLSSLELGDSALYFCASSAGHKETQYFGPGTRLLVL.

The chain combines TRBV5-4 with TRBJ1-4; the match to TRBD1 covers 10 bases. Germline CDR1 SGHNT, CDR2 YYREEE (reference sequence). V gave up 2 bases and J gave up 5 bases; unmatched junction bases: 3. This CDR3 is 15 amino acids long. The CDR3 region has the DNA TGTGCCAGCAGCTTCCGGGGACAGGGGAATGAAAAACTGTTTTTT. Translated, it gives CASSFRGQGNEKLFF.

This sequence joins TRBV25-1 and TRBJ2-5; a weak D match, TRBD1 (6 bases). Germline CDR1 reads MGHDK; CDR2 reads SYGVNS. The CDR3 is 15 residues long. V was shortened by 7 bases and J by 5 bases, with 20 bases between the two germline ends. The CDR3 DNA is TGTGCCAGCACCCACCTAGGGGGTAAGGAGGAGACCCAGTACTTC. Amino acid sequence: CASTHLGGKEETQYF.

This chain joins TRBV10-2 and TRBJ2-7; the D is unclear. The CDR3 totals 13 residues. Trimming left V 4 bases short and J 5 bases short, with 12 bases between. Germline-derived CDR1 and CDR2 are WSHSY and SAAADI. CDR3 sequence: CASSGLVSHEQYF. CDR3 nucleotide sequence: TGCGCCAGCAGTGGCTTAGTAAGTCACGAGCAGTACTTC.

This chain joins TRBV5-6 and TRBJ2-7; a weak D match, TRBD2 (5 bases). Germline V CDR1 and CDR2: SGHDT, YYEEEE. This CDR3 is 13 amino acids long. With 5 bases removed from V and 5 bases from J, the gap between germline ends came to 14 bases. This CDR3 reads CASSLRRSDEQYF. The CDR3 DNA is TGTGCCAGCAGTTTGAGGAGGTCGGACGAGCAGTACTTC.

The CDR3 sequence is CASSQTSGRSRNEQFF. In DNA, the CDR3 is TGCGCCAGCAGCCAGACTAGCGGGAGGTCGCGTAATGAGCAGTTCTTC. The chain recombines TRBV5-1 with TRBJ2-1; TRBD2 agrees at 13 bases. Germline CDR1 is SGHRS and CDR2 is YFSETQ. This CDR3 region has 16 residues. V was pared by 4 bases and J by 7 bases, with 8 bases of the junction left unmatched.

This chain connects TRBV6-5 to TRBJ2-7, with TRBD2 matching over 8 bases. V gave up 0 bases and J gave up 3 bases; unmatched junction bases: 4. The CDR3 runs 15 residues. CDR1 and CDR2 (germline): MNHEY, SVGAGI. The chain's CDR3 is CASSYSTSGNYEQYF. The CDR3 DNA is TGTGCCAGCAGTTACTCAACTAGCGGAAACTACGAGCAGTACTTC.

This clone was detected only once. The rearrangement uses TRBV28 and TRBJ1-5; tentatively, D is TRBD1 (5 bases). Trimming removed 5 bases at V and 11 bases at J, with 16 bases between. CDR1 is MDHEN and CDR2 is SYDVKM in the germline V gene. This CDR3 contains 13 residues. CDR3 coding DNA: TGTGCCAGCAGTGGGGGGGGGATTTCGGCCCAGCATTTT. This sequence encodes CASSGGGISAQHF.

V and J are TRBV5-6 and TRBJ2-3; D not resolved. The CDR3 consists of 13 residues. V was cut by 4 bases and J by 0 bases, with 6 bases left in between. Germline V gives CDR1 SGHDT, CDR2 YYEEEE. The CDR3 reads CASSARSTDTQYF. The CDR3 nucleotides read TGTGCCAGCAGCGCCAGGAGCACAGATACGCAGTATTTT.

The genes are TRBV28 and TRBJ2-7, with 10 bases aligning to TRBD1. The CDR3 runs to 17 residues. CDR1 MDHEN and CDR2 SYDVKM come from the germline V gene. The V and J ends lost 3 bases and 1 base, in that order; junction bases with no gene match: 9. The CDR3, as DNA: TGTGCCAGCAGTTTTCTCCCCGGGACAGGGGAGTCCTACGAGCAGTACTTC. As protein: CASSFLPGTGESYEQYF.

V is TRBV10-1 and J is TRBJ2-3; TRBD2 matches 9 bases. Germline V gene sequence: CDR1 WNHNN, CDR2 SYGVQD (reference sequence). Unmatched junction bases numbered 10, after V lost 2 bases and J lost 4 bases. The length of the CDR3 is 17 residues. The CDR3 nucleotides read TGCGCCAGCAGTGAGGGGACTAGCAGGGGACCCGCAGATACGCAGTATTTT. Residues: CASSEGTSRGPADTQYF.

This chain links TRBV25-1 with TRBJ2-7, with D maybe TRBD1 (5 bases). CDR3 length: 14 amino acids. The V end was cut by 1 base, the J end by 2 bases, with 9 bases between. Germline-derived CDR1 and CDR2 are MGHDK and SYGVNS. The CDR3 coding sequence is TGTGCCAGCAGTGAATTTACAGGAACCTACGAGCAGTACTTC. The encoded protein is CASSEFTGTYEQYF.

V and J are TRBV28 and TRBJ1-5, with TRBD1 matching over 10 bases. The CDR3 has 14 amino acids. Per the germline V gene, CDR1 is MDHEN and CDR2 is SYDVKM. The V segment lost 6 bases and the J segment 6 bases; nucleotides outside the gene matches: 5. CDR3 nucleotide sequence: TGTGCCAGCAGATCGGGACAGGGGATTCAGCCCCAGCATTTT. Translated, it gives CASRSGQGIQPQHF.

The chain has TRBV4-2 and TRBJ2-5, with 9 bases identical to TRBD2. After removal of 0 bases from V and 1 base from J, the junction contained 0 bases not matched to a gene. Germline loops: CDR1 LGHNA, CDR2 YNFKEQ. The CDR3 is 15 amino acids. CDR3 protein: CASSQERGGQETQYF. In nucleotides, the CDR3 is TGTGCCAGCAGCCAAGAGCGGGGGGGCCAAGAGACCCAGTACTTC.